This TCR beta chain derives from a study of T cells in Graves' hyperthyroidism and ophthalmopathy. Findings of the study overall: Ophthalmopathy was identified by the model a median roughly six months ahead of onset. Researchers found most expanded thyroid clonotypes above 0.001 in blood as well.

This clonotype was seen more than once but under ten times. Its antigen is unidentified. The length of the CDR3 is 14 residues. Trimming took off 5 bases at V and 5 bases at J, with 15 bases between the two ends. Germline CDR1 reads LNHDA; CDR2 reads SQIVND (reference sequence). TCR beta CDR3 regions were amplified from RNA. TCR CDR3 regions were first amplified by RT-PCR with HTBI primers. From the multiplex PCR reads, TCRdb called clonotypes with MiXCR, one entry per CDR3 protein. The repertoire holds 600,000 to 700,000 distinct CDR3 sequences, with roughly 46% as singletons. The specimen sequenced was peripheral blood or thyroid tissue (not recorded which). This chain links TRBV19 with TRBJ2-5; no clear D. The clonotype originates from an adult man with Graves' disease, either hyperthyroidism or ophthalmopathy (not recorded which). The CDR3 spells CASSAQDRLETQYF. The CDR3 DNA reads as TGTGCCAGTAGTGCCCAGGACCGGCTGGAGACCCAGTACTTC.